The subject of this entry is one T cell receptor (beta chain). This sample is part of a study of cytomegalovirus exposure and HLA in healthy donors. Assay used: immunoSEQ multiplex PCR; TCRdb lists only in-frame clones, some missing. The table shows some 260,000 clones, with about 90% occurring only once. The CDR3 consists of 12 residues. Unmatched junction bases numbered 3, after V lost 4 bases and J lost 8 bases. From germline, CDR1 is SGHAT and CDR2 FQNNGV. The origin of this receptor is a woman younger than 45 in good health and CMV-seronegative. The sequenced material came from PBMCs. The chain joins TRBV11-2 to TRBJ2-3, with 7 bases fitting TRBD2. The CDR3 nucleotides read TGTGCCAGCAGCTCCCCGGGGGGTACGCAGTATTTT. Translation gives CASSSPGGTQYF.